The entry below describes one T cell receptor beta chain. Antigen unknown. Primers: 60 Vbeta forward and 13 Jbeta reverse. TCRdb's copy holds only in-frame clones and misses some; the assay was immunoSEQ multiplex PCR. Of 200,000 or so clones in the sample, 70% to 85% are singletons; the top ten hold about 1.7%. The data belong to a study of cytomegalovirus exposure and HLA in healthy donors. The wider study: From donors who were HLA-typed, an early data release held 80 million or so unique TCRs.

This CDR3 spans 15 amino acids. The germline CDR1 and CDR2 sequences are SEHNR and FQNEAQ (reference sequence). The V and J ends lost 1 base and 5 bases, in that order; junction bases with no gene match: 7. General observations from the study: A missense DCLRE1C variant was associated with V- and J-gene trimming of TCR beta chains in a later analysis, and an independent cohort replicated the association. Some V segments, including TRBV6-2 and TRBV6-3, were excluded as indistinguishable. Reports showed the classifier diagnosing cytomegalovirus status with high specificity and sensitivity.

Sequencing was carried out using PBMCs. The source is a man in his fifties or sixties in good health and CMV-seronegative. The chain joins TRBV7-9 to TRBJ2-5; TRBD1 agrees at 7 bases. CDR3 DNA: TGTGCCAGCAGCTTAGGAGACAGGGATCACGAGACCCAGTACTTC. Protein: CASSLGDRDHETQYF.